A single sample gave rise to the 23 T cell receptor beta chains below, sequenced in a study of blood T cells in healthy people across ages. Next came a second PCR, run for about 7 to 11 cycles, which used a sample-barcoded 5' primer along with a J-beta primer mix. TCRdb processed the 5' RACE reads anew with MiXCR; each CDR3 protein has one entry. The table includes more than 750,000 distinct CDR3 sequences, almost 30% detected once. The sample also formed part of further work on T cells of mothers and their children.

Input material: blood. Receptors originate from a woman aged 40 to 49 in good health.

This clonotype was seen a handful of times. V gene TRBV4-3 combines with J gene TRBJ2-3; TRBD1 or TRBD2 may be the D gene (6 bases each). V was cut by 0 bases and J by 2 bases, with 12 bases left in between. In germline, CDR1 is LGHNA, CDR2 YSLEER. CDR3 size: 16 residues. CDR3 region: CASSQDGGGITDTQYF. CDR3 coding DNA: TGCGCCAGCAGCCAAGACGGAGGGGGGATCACAGATACGCAGTATTTT.

This clonotype has more than one count but fewer than ten. This sequence may be a read error, since a much larger clone differs from it by one base. The chain combines TRBV9 with TRBJ2-4; 8 positions match TRBD2. With the DNA end fitting TRBJ2-5 better, the J assignment may be wrong. Looked up from germline, CDR1 is SGDLS and CDR2 is YYNGEE. The CDR3 contains 15 residues. CDR3 nucleotides: TGTGCCGGCAGCGTTGCAGCGGGGGCACTGGAGACCCAGTACTTC. It yields the protein CAGSVAAGALETQYF.

A note on this clonotype: One end of the junction does not line up with germline, which may come from a read error. This chain joins TRBV7-2 and TRBJ2-6; D possibly matches TRBD1 or TRBD2 (6 bases each). There are 18 residues in the CDR3. CDR1 is SGHTA, CDR2 FQGNSA, per germline. CDR3 in DNA: TGTGCCAGCAGTTTGAGAGGGGGGTTATCCTCTGGGGCCAACGTCCGGACTTTC. It is translated as CASSLRGGLSSGANVRTF.

Regarding this clonotype: Just one base apart from a much larger clone, this may be a read error. V usage is TRBV29-1 and J usage is TRBJ2-7; TRBD1 might be the D (6 bases). This CDR3 has 13 residues. Germline CDR1 and CDR2: SQVTM and ANQGSEA. V lost 6 bases and J lost 12, with 24 bases in between. In nucleotides, the CDR3 is TGCAGCGTGAACACAGGGTTAGAAGAGACCCGGTACTTC. Amino acids: CSVNTGLEETRYF.

This clonotype has ten or more counts. The J gene is TRBJ2-6, the V gene TRBV29-1; 7 nucleotides line up with TRBD1. Unmatched junction bases numbered 14, after V lost 4 bases and J lost 2 bases. Germline CDR1 reads SQVTM; CDR2 reads ANQGSEA. The CDR3 is 18 residues long. The CDR3 sequence is CSVVWLSWTGAGANVLTF. The DNA for the CDR3 is TGCAGCGTTGTATGGCTTAGCTGGACAGGAGCTGGGGCCAACGTCCTGACTTTC.

This clonotype was recorded at least ten times. The rearrangement links TRBV7-2 to TRBJ2-7, with D possibly being TRBD1 (6 bases). The CDR3 is 15 amino acids. From germline, CDR1 is SGHTA and CDR2 FQGNSA. The germline V and J ends were trimmed by 3 bases and 3 bases, with 15 bases remaining between them. CDR3 sequence reads: CASSFGGSPLYEQYF. CDR3 DNA: TGTGCCAGCAGCTTTGGGGGCTCCCCCCTCTACGAGCAGTACTTC.

This clonotype was detected a few times. The rearrangement uses TRBV4-1 and TRBJ1-6; D gene unclear. Trimming took 1 base from V and 9 from J, leaving 10 bases between them. CDR1 is MGHRA and CDR2 is YSYEKL in the germline V gene. This CDR3 contains 14 residues. For the CDR3, the DNA is TGCGCCAGCAGCCAAGGCCATACGGGTTCACCCCTCCACTTT. It specifies CASSQGHTGSPLHF.

This clonotype appeared a few times. The rearrangement links TRBV7-9 to TRBJ2-7; D remains unclear. V was pared by 3 bases and J by 4 bases, with 19 bases between. CDR1 is SEHNR and CDR2 is FQNEAQ in the germline V gene (reference sequence). The CDR3 covers 16 residues. CDR3 sequence (DNA): TGTGCCAGCAGCTTGGGATGGCCAAACAAGAGGTACGAGCAGTACTTC. It specifies CASSLGWPNKRYEQYF.

The CDR3 is CASRSDGSTEAFF. The CDR3 nucleotides are TGTGCCAGCAGGTCCGACGGGAGCACTGAAGCTTTCTTT. The chain uses TRBV7-9 and TRBJ1-1; D is unresolved. The V and J ends lost 6 bases and 4 bases respectively, with 12 bases between them. Germline V CDR1 and CDR2: SEHNR, FQNEAQ (reference sequence). The CDR3 loop spans 13 amino acids.

This clonotype was seen ten or more times. The chain links TRBV4-3 to TRBJ2-7; D remains ambiguous. The CDR3 totals 15 residues. The germline V and J ends were trimmed by 0 bases and 2 bases, with 11 bases remaining between them. Germline V gene data show CDR1 as LGHNA and CDR2 as YSLEER. The CDR3 DNA follows: TGCGCCAGCAGCCAAGATGTCCGTGATACCTACGAGCAGTACTTC. This encodes CASSQDVRDTYEQYF.

The CDR3 DNA reads TGTGCCAGCAGAGTGATGGATACGCAGTATTTT. The encoded protein is CASRVMDTQYF. The chain uses TRBV7-2 and TRBJ2-3; no clear D. Germline V gene data show CDR1 as SGHTA and CDR2 as FQGNSA. This CDR3 has 11 amino acids. V was clipped by 6 bases and J by 6 bases, with 7 bases between them.

The chain couples TRBV7-8 to TRBJ2-5; D remains unclear. CDR1 and CDR2 (germline): SGHVS, FQNEAQ. The CDR3 is made up of 13 amino acids. V lost 3 bases and J 3 bases, leaving 8 bases between the germline ends. This CDR3 is CASSFSREETQYF. The CDR3 bases are TGTGCCAGCAGCTTTAGTAGAGAAGAGACCCAGTACTTC.

This clonotype was recorded a few times. The chain joins TRBV5-6 to TRBJ1-6; D unclear. The CDR3 is 14 amino acids. V was cut by 1 base and J by 9 bases, with 11 bases left in between. From germline, CDR1 is SGHDT and CDR2 YYEEEE. This CDR3 is CASSLRQAGSPLHF. The CDR3 DNA follows: TGTGCCAGCAGCTTGCGGCAGGCGGGTTCACCCCTCCACTTT.

J is TRBJ2-7 and V is TRBV28, with TRBD1 matching 7 bases. The CDR3 covers 15 residues. From germline, CDR1 is MDHEN and CDR2 SYDVKM. V shed 5 bases and J 3 bases; nucleotides not matched to a gene: 10. The CDR3 DNA reads as TGTGCCAGCAGTCGATCCGGGACAGTCTACTACGAGCAGTACTTC. Encoded protein: CASSRSGTVYYEQYF.

This sequence joins TRBV6-6 and TRBJ2-3, with 8 bases matching TRBD2. This CDR3 spans 15 amino acids. After removal of 6 bases from V and 5 bases from J, the junction contained 10 bases not matched to a gene. Germline assignment: CDR1 MNHNY and CDR2 SVGAGI (reference sequence). The DNA of the CDR3 is TGTGCCAGCAGCGACGGGGGGGCCCATAAAGATACGCAGTATTTT. Translation gives CASSDGGAHKDTQYF.

This clonotype showed up many times. The chain is built from TRBV29-1 and TRBJ2-7, with 7 nucleotides matching TRBD1. The germline gives CDR1 SQVTM, CDR2 ANQGSEA. CDR3 length: 13 amino acids. V shed 4 bases, J shed 0 bases, and the junction held 3 bases outside the gene matches. In DNA form, the CDR3 reads TGCAGCGTTGCCCAGGGGGTCTCCTACGAGCAGTACTTC. It yields the protein CSVAQGVSYEQYF.

This clonotype was seen repeatedly, ten times or more. The chain employs TRBV7-8 and TRBJ2-1, with 7 nucleotides matching TRBD1. CDR3 length: 14 residues. V lost 5 bases, J lost 5 bases, and 6 bases stayed unmatched. Per germline, CDR1 SGHVS and CDR2 FQNEAQ. The CDR3 DNA reads as TGTGCCAGCAGCCTCCGGGACAGAGACAATGAGCAGTTCTTC. Translation gives CASSLRDRDNEQFF.

This chain uses TRBV11-1 with TRBJ1-1; no reliable D call. V lost 4 bases to trimming and J lost 4 bases, with 10 bases between them. CDR1 and CDR2 (germline): SGHAT, FQDESV (reference sequence). The CDR3 length is 13 residues. The CDR3 DNA reads as TGTGCCAGCAGCTCTTACCCGGGCACTGAAGCTTTCTTT. Protein product: CASSSYPGTEAFF.

This clonotype was seen a few times. The chain combines TRBV6-6 with TRBJ1-2; TRBD1 matches 7 bases. The J segment lost 7 bases and the V segment lost 7 bases, leaving 12 bases of the junction unmatched. The CDR3 is 14 amino acids. Germline V gene sequence: CDR1 MNHNY, CDR2 SVGAGI (reference sequence). CDR3 nucleotide sequence: TGTGCCAGCACACCGAGGACAGGCACGGGTGGCTACACCTTC. Translation: CASTPRTGTGGYTF.

This clonotype has only a few counts. A much larger clone sits a single nucleotide away, making a read error possible. The V and J genes are TRBV19 and TRBJ1-6; no clear D gene. The V gene's germline CDR1 is LNHDA and CDR2 SQIVND (reference sequence). The CDR3 covers 16 residues. The V gene lost 3 bases and the J gene lost 7 bases, with 16 bases spanning the gap. CDR3 sequence reads: CASSISGTPPNSPLHF. In DNA form, the CDR3 reads TGTGCCAGTAGTATCAGTGGAACGCCTCCGAATTCACCCCTCCACTTT. The full variable domain, with the rest looked up from reference TRBV19 and TRBJ1-6, is DGGITQSPKYLFRKEGQNVTLSCEQNLNHDAMYWYRQDPGQGLRLIYYSQIVNDFQKGDIAEGYSVSREKKESFPLTVTSAQKNPTAFYLCASSISGTPPNSPLHFGNGTRLTVT.

Ten or more counts support this clonotype. This chain joins TRBV29-1 and TRBJ2-7; the D is unclear. The CDR3 contains 12 residues. Germline CDR1 is SQVTM and CDR2 is ANQGSEA. Deletions cut 7 bases from V and 2 bases from J, with 12 bases between. CDR3 protein: CSAESGTYEQYF. In nucleotides, the CDR3 is TGCAGCGCAGAGAGTGGTACCTACGAGCAGTACTTC.

In regard to this clonotype: At one of its ends the junction is not consistent with the germline gene, which may arise from a read error. V gene TRBV5-1 combines with J gene TRBJ2-3; TRBD1 or TRBD2 may be the D gene (6 bases each). The CDR3 is made up of 14 amino acids. Germline V gene data show CDR1 as SGHRS and CDR2 as YFSETQ. The DNA of the CDR3 is TGCGTCAGCAGCTCGAGGGGGGCCAGGGATACGCAGTATTTT. Encoded protein: CVSSSRGARDTQYF.

V and J are TRBV12-3 or TRBV12-4 and TRBJ1-5; 10 positions agree with TRBD1. The CDR3 spans 15 residues. V gave up 6 bases and J gave up 6 bases; unmatched junction bases: 8. CDR3 bases: TGTGCCAGCAGCGTGGGACAGGGGATCGGTCAGCCCCAGCATTTT. Protein sequence: CASSVGQGIGQPQHF.